The 27 T cell receptor beta chains given below trace back to one sample, sequenced in a study of low-dose radiotherapy and immunotherapy resistance in tumors. TRAV- and TRBV-specific primers, spanning alpha and beta chains, primed first-strand cDNA. The PCR that amplified TCRs ran for around 20 cycles, relying on a constant-region primer and a V-primer adapter. Each CDR3 protein is one row after TCRdb ran MiXCR on the reads. The sample includes 65,000 to 95,000 distinct CDR3 sequences, less than 20% of them seen just once. Indicated time point: after trial treatment. Treatment of the sample: LDRT plus nivolumab, ipilimumab, low-dose cyclophosphamide and aspirin (RACIN trial). The sample consisted of PBMCs, taken after low-dose radiotherapy plus immunotherapy. Receptor source: a male donor with prostate cancer.

This clonotype appeared many times. The V gene is TRBV12-3 or TRBV12-4, the J gene TRBJ1-6; D remains unclear. V lost 7 bases to trimming and J lost 3 bases, with 13 bases between them. There are 15 residues in the CDR3. CDR3: CASTQNSLYNSPLHF. The CDR3 nucleotides are TGTGCCAGCACCCAGAACAGCCTCTATAATTCACCCCTCCACTTT.

Many counts were recorded for this clonotype. The V call is TRBV7-3, the J call TRBJ2-5; 7 bases fit TRBD1. The germline V gene encodes CDR1 SGHTA and CDR2 FQGTGA. V lost 1 base to trimming and J lost 3 bases; unmatched junction nucleotides: 8. This CDR3 spans 16 amino acids. The CDR3 DNA reads as TGTGCCAGCAGCTTAATGCCCGGGACAGAAGAAGAGACCCAGTACTTC. Protein product: CASSLMPGTEEETQYF.

This clonotype was seen ten or more times. This rearrangement joins TRBV6-2 or TRBV6-3 to TRBJ2-1; 14 bases agree with TRBD2. Looked up from germline, CDR1 is MNHEY and CDR2 is SVGEGT. The ends lost 1 base at V and 1 base at J; junction bases unmatched: 12. The CDR3 sequence is 21 residues long. The CDR3 DNA is TGTGCCAGCAGTTACTGGGGACTAGCGGGAGTTCACAGGGGATCCTACAATGAGCAGTTCTTC. Translated, it gives CASSYWGLAGVHRGSYNEQFF.

This clonotype was found many times. The chain recombines TRBV6-6 with TRBJ2-5; TRBD1 might be the D (5 bases). Germline V gene lookup returns CDR1 MNHNY and CDR2 SVGAGI (reference sequence). The CDR3 spans 12 residues. Trimming took off 5 bases at V and 6 bases at J, with 10 bases between the two ends. The CDR3 bases are TGTGCCAGCAGTGGACATGAGAAGACCCAGTACTTC. Translation gives CASSGHEKTQYF.

This clonotype was detected many times. Germline and junction disagree at one end, which may indicate a read error. The chain is built from TRBV28 and TRBJ1-4, with 7 bases fitting TRBD1. CDR3 length equals 14 residues. Germline lookup yields CDR1 MDHEN and CDR2 SYDVKM. CDR3 nucleotide sequence: TGTGCCAGCAGTATGGGACAGACTACTGAAAAACTGTTTTTT. Protein sequence: CASSMGQTTEKLFF.

This clonotype was found many times. The CDR3 protein is CASSLGTASYNEQFF. CDR3 sequence (DNA): TGTGCCAGCAGCTTGGGGACGGCATCCTACAATGAGCAGTTCTTC. This sequence joins TRBV5-4 and TRBJ2-1; unclear D gene. CDR1 and CDR2 (germline): SGHNT, YYREEE (reference sequence). Deletions cut 0 bases from V and 1 base from J, with 8 bases between. The CDR3 runs to 15 residues.

In this sample, this clonotype turned up many times. J is TRBJ2-3 and V is TRBV7-9; 9 nucleotides match TRBD1. The germline CDR1 and CDR2 sequences are SEHNR and FQNEAQ (reference sequence). The CDR3 totals 16 residues. V lost 4 bases and J lost 4; bases outside the gene matches: 9. The CDR3 sequence: CASSSRGTGNPDTQYF. CDR3 bases: TGTGCCAGCAGCTCTCGAGGGACAGGGAATCCAGATACGCAGTATTTT.

Of note for this clonotype: A far larger clone is one base from this, pointing to a likely read error. CDR3 sequence (DNA): TGTGCCAGCATCCCCGGCGGGAGTCACTACGAGCAGTACTTC. Its translation: CASIPGGSHYEQYF. V gene TRBV27 combines with J gene TRBJ2-7; 7 bases line up with TRBD2. V lost 7 bases, J lost 3 bases, and 9 bases stayed unmatched. This CDR3 region has 14 residues. Germline V lookup: CDR1 MNHEY, CDR2 SMNVEV (reference sequence).

This clonotype was seen many times. This chain links TRBV7-9 with TRBJ2-7; D gene uncertain. The CDR3 totals 15 residues. The V end was cut by 4 bases, the J end by 2 bases, with 15 bases between. CDR1 is SEHNR and CDR2 is FQNEAQ in the germline V gene (reference sequence). CDR3 amino acids: CASSSDDTRTYEQYF. CDR3 sequence (DNA): TGTGCCAGCAGCTCAGACGACACTCGAACCTACGAGCAGTACTTC. The complete variable domain, with remaining parts taken from reference TRBV7-9 and TRBJ2-7, reads DTGVSQNPRHKITKRGQNVTFRCDPISEHNRLYWYRQTLGQGPEFLTYFQNEAQLEKSRLLSDRFSAERPKGSFSTLEIQRTEQGDSAMYLCASSSDDTRTYEQYFGPGTRLTVT.

In this sample, this clonotype turned up many times. The CDR3 nucleotides read TGTGCCAGCAGTTTGCGGTCTGGGGCCAACGTCCTGACTTTC. The encoded protein is CASSLRSGANVLTF. J is TRBJ2-6 and V is TRBV28, with unresolved D. The germline V gene has CDR1 MDHEN and CDR2 SYDVKM. V was trimmed by 3 bases and J by 1 base, leaving 4 bases between them. The length of the CDR3 is 14 residues.

This clonotype was observed many times. The CDR3 sequence is CASSLVGAAAHEQYF. The CDR3 nucleotides are TGCGCCAGCAGCTTGGTCGGGGCGGCCGCCCACGAGCAGTACTTC. The rearrangement joins TRBV5-1 to TRBJ2-7, with D perhaps being TRBD1 or TRBD2 (5 bases each). The CDR3 has 15 amino acids. V shed 0 bases and J shed 5 bases, with 15 bases lying between them. CDR1 and CDR2 from the germline V gene are SGHRS and YFSETQ.

In this sample, this clonotype turned up many times. The chain has TRBV5-4 and TRBJ2-3; TRBD1 aligns across 8 bases. CDR3 length: 14 amino acids. Unmatched junction bases numbered 1, after V lost 1 base and J lost 3 bases. CDR1 and CDR2 from the germline V gene are SGHNT and YYREEE (reference sequence). The CDR3 is CASSLRQGTDTQYF. CDR3 coding DNA: TGTGCCAGCAGCTTGAGACAGGGGACAGATACGCAGTATTTT. The full variable domain, rest sourced from reference TRBV5-4 and TRBJ2-3, is ETGVTQSPTHLIKTRGQQVTLRCSSQSGHNTVSWYQQALGQGPQFIFQYYREEENGRGNFPPRFSGLQFPNYSSELNVNALELDDSALYLCASSLRQGTDTQYFGPGTRLTVL.

This clonotype was seen repeatedly, ten times or more. The rearrangement uses TRBV28 and TRBJ1-6; 8 bases fit TRBD1. The V segment lost 3 bases and the J segment 7 bases; nucleotides outside the gene matches: 5. Looked up from germline, CDR1 is MDHEN and CDR2 is SYDVKM. This CDR3 comprises 15 residues. The chain's CDR3 is CASSLLQGANSPLHF. In DNA form, the CDR3 reads TGTGCCAGCAGTTTGCTCCAGGGGGCAAATTCACCCCTCCACTTT.

This clonotype was counted many times. V and J are TRBV28 and TRBJ2-7; 9 bases are a match to TRBD1. The length of the CDR3 is 16 residues. V lost 6 bases to trimming and J lost 6 bases; unmatched junction nucleotides: 15. Germline V gene lookup returns CDR1 MDHEN and CDR2 SYDVKM. The CDR3 sequence is CASRPTTGGFFAEQYF. CDR3 DNA sequence: TGTGCCAGCAGACCAACGACAGGGGGTTTTTTCGCCGAGCAGTACTTC.

This clonotype has a count of ten or more. V is TRBV6-2 or TRBV6-3 and J is TRBJ2-7; D might be TRBD1 or TRBD2, each matching 5 bases. Trimming removed 10 bases at V and 0 bases at J, with 13 bases between. Germline V gives CDR1 MNHEY, CDR2 SVGEGT. The CDR3 has 13 residues. The CDR3 DNA reads TGTGCCACCACGGGGCGGAACTCCTACGAGCAGTACTTC. Protein: CATTGRNSYEQYF.

This clonotype appeared many times. J is TRBJ2-7 and V is TRBV5-4; D is unclear. The germline gives CDR1 SGHNT, CDR2 YYREEE (reference sequence). This CDR3 has 13 residues. The germline V and J ends were trimmed by 0 bases and 5 bases, with 9 bases remaining between them. CDR3 amino acids: CASSLEGINEQYF. The DNA for the CDR3 is TGTGCCAGCAGCTTGGAGGGCATCAACGAGCAGTACTTC.

This clonotype has at least ten counts. This chain links TRBV24-1 with TRBJ2-5, with 9 bases lining up with TRBD1. This CDR3 contains 14 residues. The germline V gene encodes CDR1 KGHDR and CDR2 SFDVKD. With V trimmed by 4 bases and J by 3 bases, 2 bases remained unmatched. CDR3 region: CATSDRDREETQYF. CDR3 DNA sequence: TGTGCCACCAGTGACCGGGACAGGGAAGAGACCCAGTACTTC.

As to this clonotype: A far larger clone is off by one base, so a read error is likely. The chain couples TRBV5-6 to TRBJ2-7, with D perhaps TRBD2 (5 bases). The CDR3 sequence is 12 residues long. From germline, CDR1 is SGHDT and CDR2 YYEEEE. Between the trimmed V and J ends, which lost 6 bases and 7 bases, there was a span of 14 bases. The CDR3 loop reads CASTFGVGEQYF. The CDR3 DNA sequence: TGTGCCAGCACCTTCGGGGTAGGGGAGCAGTACTTC.

This clonotype occurred many times. The CDR3 DNA sequence: TGTGCCAGCAGCCCCCCCGGACAGGGGATCCCTTACAACCCCTACAATGAGCAGTTCTTC. Translation: CASSPPGQGIPYNPYNEQFF. J is TRBJ2-1 and V is TRBV5-4; 9 bases are a match to TRBD1. The length of the CDR3 is 20 residues. Germline-derived CDR1 and CDR2 are SGHNT and YYREEE (reference sequence). Trimming cost V 4 bases and J 2 bases; bases outside gene matches: 19.

About this clonotype itself: A far larger clone is off by one base, so a read error is likely. The chain recombines TRBV21-1 with TRBJ2-1; the D call TRBD2 from the table was never checked on the DNA. TRBV21-1 is listed as a pseudogene. The CDR3 length is 14 residues. CDR3 protein: CASSSPPSSYEQFF. DNA of the CDR3: TGTGCCAGCAGCAGCCCACCTAGCTCCTACGAGCAGTTCTTC.

The chain has TRBV5-4 and TRBJ2-1; 13 bases match TRBD2. CDR1 is SGHNT, CDR2 YYREEE, per germline (reference sequence). V lost 4 bases and J lost 2; bases outside the gene matches: 3. The CDR3 length is 16 residues. CDR3 sequence reads: CASSRGTSGTYNEQFF. CDR3 sequence (DNA): TGTGCCAGCAGCAGGGGGACTAGCGGGACCTACAATGAGCAGTTCTTC. Drawing the rest from reference TRBV5-4 and TRBJ2-1, the complete variable domain is ETGVTQSPTHLIKTRGQQVTLRCSSQSGHNTVSWYQQALGQGPQFIFQYYREEENGRGNFPPRFSGLQFPNYSSELNVNALELDDSALYLCASSRGTSGTYNEQFFGPGTRLTVL.

A few counts support this clonotype. This chain uses TRBV6-1 with TRBJ1-2, with a possible D match to TRBD1 (5 bases). With 8 bases removed from V and 8 bases from J, the gap between germline ends came to 15 bases. In germline, CDR1 is MNHNS, CDR2 SASEGT. The CDR3 is made up of 12 amino acids. This chain's CDR3 is CASGGPRLGYTF. In DNA form, the CDR3 reads TGTGCCAGCGGGGGACCCAGACTAGGCTACACCTTC.

This clonotype has at least ten counts. This rearrangement joins TRBV16 to TRBJ2-3, with 10 bases aligning to TRBD2. Germline-derived CDR1 and CDR2 are KGHSY and FQNENV. V was pared by 0 bases and J by 10 bases, with 10 bases of the junction left unmatched. CDR3 length: 16 residues. The CDR3 sequence: CASSQSASGSGTAQYF. CDR3 in DNA: TGTGCCAGCAGCCAATCGGCTAGCGGGAGCGGAACGGCGCAGTATTTT.

At least ten counts were recorded for this clonotype. This chain uses TRBV19 with TRBJ2-2; perhaps TRBD1 as D (6 bases). The CDR3 totals 17 residues. Germline CDR1 LNHDA, CDR2 SQIVND (reference sequence). Trimming took 5 bases from V and 2 from J, leaving 18 bases between them. In DNA, the CDR3 is TGTGCCAGTAGTGCACCTAGAGACAGGCCTAACACCGGGGAGCTGTTTTTT. Translation: CASSAPRDRPNTGELFF.

The chain couples TRBV27 to TRBJ1-4; 7 nucleotides agree with TRBD1. The CDR3 is 14 residues long. CDR1 and CDR2 from the germline V gene are MNHEY and SMNVEV (reference sequence). With 4 bases clipped from V and 8 bases from J, the junction kept 7 bases outside the gene matches. DNA of the CDR3: TGTGCCAGCAGTTCAGGGGGAGGGGGGGAAAAACTGTTTTTT. It codes for CASSSGGGGEKLFF.

Of note for this clonotype: No DNA is shown, since the ends of the CDR3 on it are uncertain; the CDR3 is the one TCRdb lists. The chain is built from TRBV18 and TRBJ2-2; TRBD1 is taken as the D call from the table, unchecked against the DNA. Per germline, CDR1 KGHSH and CDR2 LQKENI. The CDR3 contains 16 residues when both ends are counted. The CDR3 is CASSPLSTGELFFFFF.

This clonotype was counted many times. The chain employs TRBV7-3 and TRBJ2-1, with 8 bases identical to TRBD2. The germline V gene encodes CDR1 SGHTA and CDR2 FQGTGA. V lost 5 bases, J lost 0 bases, and 6 bases stayed unmatched. The CDR3 has 16 residues. The CDR3 coding sequence is TGTGCCAGCAGCCCCGGGGGGGGGGTCTCCTACAATGAGCAGTTCTTC. This gives the protein CASSPGGGVSYNEQFF. The variable domain in full, with the rest retrieved from reference TRBV7-3 and TRBJ2-1, is GAGVSQTPSNKVTEKGKYVELRCDPISGHTALYWYRQSLGQGPEFLIYFQGTGAADDSGLPNDRFFAVRPEGSVSTLKIQRTERGDSAVYLCASSPGGGVSYNEQFFGPGTRLTVL.